This T cell receptor beta chain was sequenced in a study of T cells in Graves' hyperthyroidism and ophthalmopathy. Amplification yielded TCR beta CDR3 regions, with RNA transcripts as the source. TCR CDR3 underwent first-round RT-PCR with the HTBI primer set. Each CDR3 protein is one row after TCRdb ran MiXCR on the multiplex PCR reads. The sample contains around 560,000 distinct CDR3 sequences, over 15% of which appear only once. The CDR3 has 14 amino acids. The germline V gene encodes CDR1 MNHNS and CDR2 SASEGT. Trimming stripped 5 bases from V and 3 bases from J, with 12 bases between. This clonotype has just a few counts.

The specimen sequenced was blood. The source is a woman aged 18-30 years with Graves' hyperthyroidism. The rearrangement uses TRBV6-1 and TRBJ2-3; D gene unclear. The CDR3 nucleotides are TGTGCCAGCAGTTCATCCTATGGGACAGATACGCAGTATTTT. Its translation is CASSSSYGTDTQYF.